What follows are 18 T cell receptor beta chains derived from one specimen sequenced in a study of blood T cell repertoires in COVID-19. Produced via immunoSEQ multiplex PCR; TCRdb's table is partial and in-frame only. Of 350,000 to 450,000 clones in the sample, about four fifths were seen once. The sequencing sample was made of PBMCs or T cells enriched from blood (not recorded which). Receptors were obtained from a woman between 45 and 60 years old who had recovered from COVID-19.

This sequence joins TRBV2 and TRBJ2-3; 8 nucleotides agree with TRBD2. The CDR3 covers 15 residues. V lost 4 bases to trimming and J lost 2 bases; unmatched junction nucleotides: 5. Germline V gene data show CDR1 as SNHLY and CDR2 as FYNNEI. The CDR3 loop reads CASSGARGVTDTQYF. CDR3 coding DNA: TGTGCCAGCAGTGGAGCGCGGGGGGTCACAGATACGCAGTATTTT. The variable domain in full, completed from reference TRBV2 and TRBJ2-3, reads EPEVTQTPSHQVTQMGQEVILRCVPISNHLYFYWYRQILGQKVEFLVSFYNNEISEKSEIFDDQFSVERPDGSNFTLKIRSTKLEDSAMYFCASSGARGVTDTQYFGPGTRLTVL.

This clone is a singleton in its sample. The gene calls are TRBV5-6 and TRBJ1-2, with D possibly being TRBD1 (5 bases). V was cut by 0 bases and J by 1 base, with 7 bases left in between. This CDR3 comprises 14 residues. The germline gives CDR1 SGHDT, CDR2 YYEEEE. The CDR3 DNA reads TGTGCCAGCAGCTTGGAGGGGAATAACTATGGCTACACCTTC. Translating gives CASSLEGNNYGYTF.

The genes are TRBV7-3 and TRBJ2-5, with 11 bases that match TRBD2. The CDR3 is 15 amino acids. With 5 bases clipped from V and 4 bases from J, the junction kept 6 bases outside the gene matches. Germline-derived CDR1 and CDR2 are SGHTA and FQGTGA. The CDR3 nucleotides read TGTGCCAGCAGCCTTAGCGGGGGGGCAGGAGAGACCCAGTACTTC. Protein product: CASSLSGGAGETQYF.

The chain links TRBV11-2 to TRBJ2-7; perhaps TRBD1 as D (6 bases). V was clipped by 5 bases and J by 5 bases, with 13 bases between them. Per the germline V gene, CDR1 is SGHAT and CDR2 is FQNNGV. The CDR3 contains 13 residues. CDR3 protein: CASSPGVANEQYF. The CDR3 nucleotides are TGTGCCAGCAGCCCAGGGGTAGCGAACGAGCAGTACTTC.

V usage is TRBV7-8 and J usage is TRBJ1-6; tentative D call: TRBD1 (5 bases). Germline CDR1 reads SGHVS; CDR2 reads FQNEAQ. The V and J ends lost 0 bases and 2 bases respectively, with 11 bases between them. The CDR3 length is 17 residues. The CDR3 DNA reads TGTGCCAGCAGCTTAGCGTCGGGGGGGACCTATAATTCACCCCTCCACTTT. Protein product: CASSLASGGTYNSPLHF.

The chain employs TRBV9 and TRBJ2-7; 10 bases line up with TRBD2. V was clipped by 3 bases and J by 3 bases; unmatched bases: 6. The CDR3 spans 15 residues. Looked up from germline, CDR1 is SGDLS and CDR2 is YYNGEE. The CDR3 nucleotides read TGTGCCAGCAGCGAGCTAGCGGGAGAGCTCTACGAGCAGTACTTC. Encoded protein: CASSELAGELYEQYF.

V and J are TRBV6-5 and TRBJ2-3; 7 positions match TRBD2. The CDR3 runs to 14 residues. Germline V gene data show CDR1 as MNHEY and CDR2 as SVGAGI. Trimming cost V 3 bases and J 0 bases; bases outside gene matches: 0. The CDR3 reads CASSYSGSTDTQYF. CDR3 in DNA: TGTGCCAGCAGTTATAGCGGGAGCACAGATACGCAGTATTTT.

The V gene is TRBV9, the J gene TRBJ2-2; a weak D match, TRBD1 (5 bases). This CDR3 is built from 16 residues. Trimming took off 3 bases at V and 0 bases at J, with 12 bases between the two ends. Germline V lookup: CDR1 SGDLS, CDR2 YYNGEE. The CDR3 coding sequence is TGTGCCAGCAGCGCGCTTATGGGGCCGAACACCGGGGAGCTGTTTTTT. Amino acid sequence: CASSALMGPNTGELFF.

V gene TRBV3-1 (or the pseudogene TRBV3-2) combines with J gene TRBJ1-3; D ambiguous. V shed 3 bases and J shed 4 bases, with 25 bases lying between them. The length of the CDR3 is 19 residues. CDR1 is LGHDT, CDR2 YNNKEL, per germline (reference sequence). Here the CDR3 DNA reads TGTGCCAGCAGCCACAATTTAACTCCCGGGAGCATAGGGGGAAACACCATATATTTT. Protein sequence: CASSHNLTPGSIGGNTIYF.

V usage is TRBV7-8 and J usage is TRBJ1-4; D is unclear. The CDR3 covers 12 residues. With 5 bases removed from V and 7 bases from J, the gap between germline ends came to 8 bases. Germline CDR1 SGHVS, CDR2 FQNEAQ. The CDR3 protein is CASSHRGEKLFF. The CDR3 nucleotides read TGTGCCAGCAGCCACCGGGGTGAAAAACTGTTTTTT. Using reference TRBV7-8 and TRBJ1-4 for the parts outside the CDR3, the full variable domain is GAGVSQSPRYKVAKRGQDVALRCDPISGHVSLFWYQQALGQGPEFLTYFQNEAQLDKSGLPSDRFFAERPEGSVSTLKIQRTQQEDSAVYLCASSHRGEKLFFGSGTQLSVL.

The rearrangement joins TRBV2 to TRBJ1-4; tentatively, D is TRBD1 (5 bases). The CDR3 is 16 amino acids. CDR1 and CDR2 (germline): SNHLY, FYNNEI. V lost 6 bases and J 0 bases, leaving 14 bases between the germline ends. Here the CDR3 DNA reads TGTGCCAGCAGGAAAGTAAGGACAACAACTAATGAAAAACTGTTTTTT. Translation gives CASRKVRTTTNEKLFF.

The chain is built from TRBV9 and TRBJ2-7; a possible D gene is TRBD2 (6 bases). Germline-derived CDR1 and CDR2 are SGDLS and YYNGEE. With 1 base removed from V and 4 bases from J, the gap between germline ends came to 15 bases. The CDR3 consists of 15 residues. The chain's CDR3 is CASSVSGTGAYEQYF. In DNA, the CDR3 is TGTGCCAGCAGCGTATCTGGGACTGGGGCTTACGAGCAGTACTTC.

The chain combines TRBV5-6 with TRBJ2-7; 7 bases agree with TRBD1. Germline V CDR1 and CDR2: SGHDT, YYEEEE. This CDR3 spans 14 amino acids. The J segment lost 2 bases and the V segment lost 4 bases, leaving 6 bases of the junction unmatched. The chain's CDR3 is CASSLSGTAYEQYF. CDR3 sequence (DNA): TGTGCCAGCAGCCTGTCCGGGACAGCCTACGAGCAGTACTTC.

Written as DNA, the CDR3 is TGTGCCAGCAGCTTTAGTAGCGGGGGGGCCCCTCAGTGGACCCAGTACTTC. Encoded protein: CASSFSSGGAPQWTQYF. The chain links TRBV7-2 to TRBJ2-5; 11 bases line up with TRBD2. The CDR3 consists of 17 residues. The junction had 13 bases not matched to a gene; V was cut back by 3 bases and J by 7 bases. Germline V lookup: CDR1 SGHTA, CDR2 FQGNSA.

V usage is TRBV19 and J usage is TRBJ2-1; 13 nucleotides line up with TRBD2. The CDR3 is 15 amino acids. Trimming cost V 5 bases and J 5 bases; bases outside gene matches: 3. Germline V gene data show CDR1 as LNHDA and CDR2 as SQIVND (reference sequence). The CDR3 here is CASSYGTSGDNEQFF. The CDR3 region has the DNA TGTGCCAGTAGTTACGGGACTAGCGGGGACAATGAGCAGTTCTTC.

The chain joins TRBV6-1 to TRBJ2-1; 10 bases fit TRBD1. CDR1 is MNHNS, CDR2 SASEGT, per germline. Trimming cost V 4 bases and J 8 bases; bases outside gene matches: 11. This CDR3 is built from 16 residues. CDR3 nucleotides: TGTGCCAGCAGTGCTACCGGGACAGGGGTCATGGATGAGCAGTTCTTC. Protein product: CASSATGTGVMDEQFF.

The chain links TRBV10-3 to TRBJ1-2; D unresolved. The V gene lost 8 bases and the J gene lost 4 bases, with 14 bases spanning the gap. The CDR3 extends over 13 amino acids. CDR1 ENHRY and CDR2 SYGVKD come from the germline V gene. CDR3 sequence (DNA): TGTGCCATCCGGGATGAGGGTGTCTATGGCTACACCTTC. Amino acids: CAIRDEGVYGYTF.

This clone has just a few counts. The rearrangement joins TRBV6-5 to TRBJ1-2; tentatively, D is TRBD1 (6 bases). Trimming took 4 bases from V and 4 from J, leaving 7 bases between them. CDR3 length: 12 amino acids. Germline CDR1 is MNHEY and CDR2 is SVGAGI. DNA for the CDR3: TGTGCCAGCAGTTCAGGGGCCTATGGCTACACCTTC. Translated: CASSSGAYGYTF.